The table lists the clone carrying this T cell receptor (beta chain) with a count of one. The antigen is undetermined. The source of the sample is a study of T cell responses to AZD1222 COVID-19 vaccine. Study-wide results and limits: A mostly white British donor set with more females was recruited, and clonal diversity was possibly underestimated. The repertoires were collected only after the peak T cell response. Spike-specific TCR depth and breadth grew after two AZD1222 doses. Seropositive at baseline were only six AZD1222 recipients.

CDR1 is SQVTM and CDR2 is ANQGSEA in the germline V gene. The V end was cut by 1 base, the J end by 11 bases, with 14 bases between. The CDR3 sequence is 12 residues long. Assay: immunoSEQ multiplex PCR; the TCRdb copy retains only in-frame clones and omits some. The table has 150,000 to 200,000 clones, approximately 94% seen once. The chain combines TRBV29-1 with TRBJ1-1; weak D call: TRBD1 (5 bases). The source was peripheral blood, collected on day 0 of AZD1222 vaccination. The origin of this receptor is an adult in good health. The CDR3, as DNA: TGCAGCGTTGAAGGGGCAGGGTGGTCGGCTTTCTTT. This gives the protein CSVEGAGWSAFF.